Detailed here is one T cell receptor beta chain. Which antigen it targets is not known. No much larger clonotype is one base removed from it; base qualities were not supplied. This sample is drawn from a study of radiation and T cells in renal cell carcinoma (dated by TCRdb to 2018 to 2020). Broadly, across the study: The samples were drawn from a clinical trial, where primary renal cell carcinomas were treated with 15 Gy of stereotactic body radiation therapy and then removed by nephrectomy 4 weeks afterward. TCR beta sequencing covered approximately 50 samples in total, comprising some 25 tumors and about 27 peripheral blood samples. In the roughly 54 samples combined, about 4 million unique CDR3 nucleotide sequences were found, encoding 2.5 million to 3 million unique CDR3 amino acid sequences.

The time point label of this sample denotes: blood 2 weeks post-SBRT. Reading the label with the study, this specimen's treatment or condition is: 15 Gy SBRT to primary tumor, nephrectomy 4 weeks later. To follow tumor-enriched clonotypes, peripheral blood was collected serially from radiation-treated patients at baseline and again at 2 weeks and 4 weeks after SBRT. All patients had renal cell carcinoma with clear cell pathology. The QIAamp DNA Blood Mini Kit (Qiagen) was used to prepare genomic DNA for TCR sequencing. The analyses included just those samples that passed every quality control check. TCR beta libraries were generated from genomic DNA with the immunoSEQ kit, following the manufacturer's recommendations. To prepare the libraries, a first multiplex PCR with proprietary primers was run, followed by a second PCR that added unique barcodes, and a bead cleanup was done after each round. Each sample batch included a kit-provided positive control reaction and a negative control reaction. The final libraries were assessed on an Agilent 4200 TapeStation D1000 ScreenTape, pooled by volume, and quantified by qPCR. An Illumina NextSeq500 fitted with a MidOutput 150-cycle cartridge performed the sequencing, running 156 Read1 cycles and 15 Index1 cycles with the kit's custom primers. The pooled library was loaded at approximately 0.95 pM with a 20% PhiX control spike-in. Turning to the authors' computational methods: Vendor-processed data were analyzed in R, and a clonotype was defined as all T cells sharing the same CDR3 nucleotide sequence. For clone abundance analyses, frequencies were normalized to the 10,000 most abundant clones in each sample. Public T cell clones, averaging fewer than five per sample, were removed before analysis. An abundance difference of at least 32-fold between compartments was the criterion for calling clonotypes tumor-enriched or baseline blood-enriched. A beta-binomial differential abundance model was used to identify clonotypes that expanded or contracted between blood time points. Tumor-blood repertoire similarity was measured with the Baroni-Urbani and Buser coefficient, and group comparisons used two-tailed Wilcoxon tests in R. The source is immuneACCESS, and TCRdb retained only in-frame sequences with V and J called. Part of the clones is not carried over; for the studies checked, unresolved V genes explain less than half of this, and the remainder is unexplained. D and trimming were read from the DNA, whereas the V and J calls and clone size are those reported in that table. The sample table contains roughly 150,000 clones; only one count was recorded for 80% to 90% of them. The ten top clones hold over 10% of the sample.

Looking up the germline V gene (reference sequence) yields CDR1 SEHNR and CDR2 FQNEAQ. Trimming takes 8 bases from V and 1 base from J, and the germline ends sit 14 bases apart. The CDR3 starts with the cysteine, ends with the phenylalanine, and has 15 residues. The CDR3 DNA has 45 bases and is translated from base 1. Overall study outcomes, separate from this receptor: Because pretreatment tumor biopsies were not available, the baseline intratumoral presence of clonotypes could not be determined. Dynamics of the blood repertoire were not tracked past 4 weeks after treatment. In blood, the top tumor clonotypes increased from baseline to 2 weeks after radiation and then shrank by 4 weeks, which suggests a temporary expansion of tumor-resident clones. With a single-armed trial design, the study had no way to address how radiation dose or scheduling affects the TCR repertoire.

This sequence originates from a woman aged 50 to 65 with renal cell carcinoma. The chain joins TRBV7-9 to TRBJ2-2; possibly the D gene is TRBD1, per 7 matching bases. Sequences were derived from blood, sampled from a patient whose treatment included radiotherapy and nephrectomy. CDR3 loop: CASLRGDRNTGELFF. The nucleotide sequence reads TGTGCCAGCCTGAGGGGGGACAGGAACACCGGGGAGCTGTTTTTT.